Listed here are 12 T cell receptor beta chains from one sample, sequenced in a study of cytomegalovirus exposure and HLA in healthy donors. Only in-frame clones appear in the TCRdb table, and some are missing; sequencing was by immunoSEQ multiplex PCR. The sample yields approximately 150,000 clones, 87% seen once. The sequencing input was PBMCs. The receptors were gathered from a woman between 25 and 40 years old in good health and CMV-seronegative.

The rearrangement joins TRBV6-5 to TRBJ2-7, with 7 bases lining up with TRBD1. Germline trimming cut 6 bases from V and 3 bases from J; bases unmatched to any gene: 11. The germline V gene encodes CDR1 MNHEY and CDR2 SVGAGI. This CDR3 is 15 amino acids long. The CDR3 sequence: CASSPTRTGGYEQYF. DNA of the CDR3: TGTGCCAGCAGCCCTACCAGGACAGGCGGCTACGAGCAGTACTTC.

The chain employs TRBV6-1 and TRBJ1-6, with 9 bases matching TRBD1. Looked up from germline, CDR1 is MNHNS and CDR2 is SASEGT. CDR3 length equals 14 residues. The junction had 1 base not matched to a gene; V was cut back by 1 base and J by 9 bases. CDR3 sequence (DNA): TGTGCCAGCAGTGAAGGGACAGGGGTTTCACCCCTCCACTTT. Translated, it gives CASSEGTGVSPLHF.

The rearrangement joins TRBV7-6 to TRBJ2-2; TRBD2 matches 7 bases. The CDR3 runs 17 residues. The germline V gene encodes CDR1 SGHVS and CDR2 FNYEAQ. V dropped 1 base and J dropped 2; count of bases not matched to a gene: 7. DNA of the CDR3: TGTGCCAGCAGCTTAGGTGTAGCGGGCTTAAACACCGGGGAGCTGTTTTTT. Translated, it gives CASSLGVAGLNTGELFF. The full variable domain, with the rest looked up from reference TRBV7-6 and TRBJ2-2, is GAGVSQSPRYKVTKRGQDVALRCDPISGHVSLYWYRQALGQGPEFLTYFNYEAQQDKSGLPNDRFSAERPEGSISTLTIQRTEQRDSAMYRCASSLGVAGLNTGELFFGEGSRLTVL.

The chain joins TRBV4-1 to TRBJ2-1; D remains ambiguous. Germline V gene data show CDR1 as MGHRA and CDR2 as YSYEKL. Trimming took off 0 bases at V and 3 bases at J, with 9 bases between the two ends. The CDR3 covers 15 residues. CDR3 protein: CASSQDTVSYNEQFF. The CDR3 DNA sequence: TGCGCCAGCAGCCAAGATACTGTAAGCTACAATGAGCAGTTCTTC.

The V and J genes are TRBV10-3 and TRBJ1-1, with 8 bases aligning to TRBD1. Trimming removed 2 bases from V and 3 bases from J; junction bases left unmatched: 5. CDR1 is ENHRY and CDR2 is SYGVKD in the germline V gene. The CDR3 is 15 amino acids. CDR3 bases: TGTGCCATCAGTGAGGGGGAACAGGGGGACACTGAAGCTTTCTTT. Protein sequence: CAISEGEQGDTEAFF.

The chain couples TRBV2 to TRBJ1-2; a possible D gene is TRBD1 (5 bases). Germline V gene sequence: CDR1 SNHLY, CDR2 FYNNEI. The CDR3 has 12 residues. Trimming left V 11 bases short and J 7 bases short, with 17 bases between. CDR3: CAGTGDWGGYTF. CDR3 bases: TGTGCCGGAACAGGAGACTGGGGTGGCTACACCTTC.

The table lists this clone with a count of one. This chain's CDR3 is CAWSVPLGGATGELFF. The CDR3 DNA sequence: TGTGCCTGGAGTGTACCCCTCGGGGGGGCCACCGGGGAGCTGTTTTTT. The genes are TRBV30 and TRBJ2-2, with 8 bases lining up with TRBD2. V gave up 0 bases and J gave up 4 bases; unmatched junction bases: 7. Germline V gives CDR1 GTSNPN, CDR2 SVGIG (reference sequence). The CDR3 is 16 residues long.

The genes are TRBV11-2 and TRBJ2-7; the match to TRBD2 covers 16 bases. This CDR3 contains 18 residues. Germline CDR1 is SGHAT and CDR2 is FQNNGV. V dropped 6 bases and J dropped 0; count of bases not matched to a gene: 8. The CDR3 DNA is TGTGCCAGCAGGGTACTGGGACTAGCGGGGGGGTTCTCCTACGAGCAGTACTTC. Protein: CASRVLGLAGGFSYEQYF.

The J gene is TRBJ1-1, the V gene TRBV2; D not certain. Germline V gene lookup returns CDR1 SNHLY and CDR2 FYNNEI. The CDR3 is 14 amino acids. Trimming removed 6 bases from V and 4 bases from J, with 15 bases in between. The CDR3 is CASSRPQSGTEAFF. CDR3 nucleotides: TGTGCCAGCAGCCGTCCCCAGTCGGGCACTGAAGCTTTCTTT.

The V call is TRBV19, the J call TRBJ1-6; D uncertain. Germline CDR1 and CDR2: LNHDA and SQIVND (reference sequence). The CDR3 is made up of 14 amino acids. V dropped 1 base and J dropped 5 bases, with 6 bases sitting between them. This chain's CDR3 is CASSIAGNNSPLHF. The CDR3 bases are TGTGCCAGTAGTATAGCCGGTAATAATTCACCCCTCCACTTT.

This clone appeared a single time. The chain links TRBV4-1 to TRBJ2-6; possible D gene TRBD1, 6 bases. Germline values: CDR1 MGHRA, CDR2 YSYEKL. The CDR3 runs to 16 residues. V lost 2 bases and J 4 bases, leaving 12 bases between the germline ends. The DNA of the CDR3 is TGCGCCAGCAGCCAAATTGGGGGCTACGGGGCCAACGTCCTGACTTTC. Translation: CASSQIGGYGANVLTF.

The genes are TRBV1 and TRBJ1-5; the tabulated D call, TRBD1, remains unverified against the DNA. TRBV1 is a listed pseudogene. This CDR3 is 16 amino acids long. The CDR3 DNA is TGCACCAGCAGCCATGCAGGGTCGAATGGAATGAGGCCCCAGCATTTT. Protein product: CTSSHAGSNGMRPQHF.